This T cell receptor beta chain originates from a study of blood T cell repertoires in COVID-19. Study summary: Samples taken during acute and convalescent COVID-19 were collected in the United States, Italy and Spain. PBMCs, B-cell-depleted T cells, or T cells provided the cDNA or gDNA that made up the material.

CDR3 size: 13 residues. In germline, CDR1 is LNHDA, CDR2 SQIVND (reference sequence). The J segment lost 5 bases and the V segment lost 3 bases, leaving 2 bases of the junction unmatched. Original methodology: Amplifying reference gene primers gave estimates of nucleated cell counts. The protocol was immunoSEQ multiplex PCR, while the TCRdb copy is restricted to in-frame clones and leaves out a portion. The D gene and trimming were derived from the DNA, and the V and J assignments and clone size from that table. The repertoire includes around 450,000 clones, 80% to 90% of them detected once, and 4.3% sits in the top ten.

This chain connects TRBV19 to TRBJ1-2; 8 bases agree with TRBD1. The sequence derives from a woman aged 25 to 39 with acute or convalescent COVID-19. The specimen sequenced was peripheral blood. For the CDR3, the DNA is TGTGCCAGTAGTATGGGACAGGTATATGGCTACACCTTC. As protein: CASSMGQVYGYTF.